This TCR beta chain was identified during a study of blood T cell repertoires in COVID-19. Study as a whole: Whether acute or convalescent, the COVID-19 samples came from the United States, Italy and Spain.

Authors' analysis steps: It was from reference gene primer amplification that nucleated cell counts were estimated. Assay: immunoSEQ multiplex PCR; the TCRdb copy retains only in-frame clones and omits some. V, J and clone size are taken as reported in that table, and D and trimming were inferred from the DNA itself. The profile shows some 170,000 clones, around four fifths of them singletons. CDR1 and CDR2 (germline): KGHDR, SFDVKD. The CDR3 length is 15 residues. V lost 3 bases and J 2 bases, leaving 12 bases between the germline ends. The chain couples TRBV24-1 to TRBJ2-5; maybe TRBD2 (6 bases). The sample taken for sequencing was peripheral blood. The sequence derives from a woman older than 75 with acute or convalescent COVID-19. The CDR3 spells CATSDAGLLQETQYF. The CDR3, as DNA: TGTGCCACCAGTGATGCTGGACTACTACAAGAGACCCAGTACTTC.